Described below is a single T cell receptor (beta chain) sequence and its context. Its target is unknown. This record comes from a study of cytomegalovirus exposure and HLA in healthy donors. Study findings and constraints: Rare sequences made up most TCRs, while some public TCRs were found in many donors.

PCR primers comprised 60 Vbeta and 13 Jbeta primers. Here immunoSEQ multiplex PCR was the method, and the copy in TCRdb shows in-frame clones only, minus some. The profile shows about 180,000 clones, approximately 80% of them singletons. Germline values: CDR1 SGHTA, CDR2 FQGNSA. Trimming took 5 bases from V and 2 from J, leaving 13 bases between them. CDR3 length: 16 residues. This chain connects TRBV7-2 to TRBJ1-6; no firm D call. This receptor was identified in a boy between 2 and 15 years old in good health and CMV-seronegative. Sequencing used PBMCs. For the CDR3, the DNA is TGTGCCAGCAGCCTACACCGAGGGACCTATAATTCACCCCTCCACTTT. Its protein is CASSLHRGTYNSPLHF.